The subject of this entry is one T cell receptor (beta chain). The antigen is unknown. The CDR3 is 15 amino acids. CDR1 is SGHTA, CDR2 FQGTGA, per germline. Between the trimmed V and J ends, which lost 2 bases and 0 bases, there was a span of 11 bases. This record comes from a study of cytomegalovirus exposure and HLA in healthy donors. General study results and limits: Serostatus for CMV was the only available immune exposure information.

The PCR ran on 60 Vbeta and 13 Jbeta primers. Profiling relied on immunoSEQ multiplex PCR, and the TCRdb table lists in-frame clones only, not all of them. The sample has about 190,000 clones; 86% are singletons. There were likely unrecorded immune exposures, though donors were nominally healthy when sampled. The chain carries TRBV7-3 and TRBJ2-7, with D tentatively TRBD2 (6 bases). Sequencing used PBMCs. This receptor was taken from a woman between 25 and 40 years old in good health and CMV-seronegative. The CDR3 DNA reads as TGTGCCAGCAGCTTATCCGGCGGGATCTCCTACGAGCAGTACTTC. Translated: CASSLSGGISYEQYF.